The 18 T cell receptor beta chains below were found in one sample sequenced in a study of T and B cells in COVID-19 patients. Multiplex PCR with BIOMED2 TRB-A/B primer pools amplified TRB rearrangements. TCRdb recomputed calls from the multiplex PCR reads with MiXCR, one row per CDR3 protein. This table holds a few thousand distinct CDR3 sequences, under 30% found once. Each TRB amplification used about 250-550 ng of genomic DNA from blood. Material for sequencing was blood. Every receptor here comes from a human donor with active COVID-19.

This clonotype has just one count. The chain links TRBV7-2 to TRBJ2-7; 7 positions agree with TRBD2. Per germline, CDR1 SGHTA and CDR2 FQGNSA. Germline trimming cut 1 base from V and 3 bases from J; bases unmatched to any gene: 9. The CDR3 length is 16 residues. The CDR3 nucleotides read TGTGCCAGCAGCTTAGGAAGGGCGGGAGATCGCTACGAGCAGTACTTC. Translation: CASSLGRAGDRYEQYF.

This CDR3 is CAISESAGVGYGYTF. The CDR3 nucleotides read TGTGCCATCAGTGAGTCGGCAGGCGTCGGCTATGGCTACACCTTC. This chain links TRBV10-3 with TRBJ1-2; unclear D gene. The CDR3 has 15 amino acids. Germline V gene lookup returns CDR1 ENHRY and CDR2 SYGVKD. V lost 0 bases to trimming and J lost 4 bases, with 12 bases between them.

The chain couples TRBV7-2 to TRBJ2-2, with TRBD1 as a possible D gene (6 bases). Germline CDR1 is SGHTA and CDR2 is FQGNSA. V was clipped by 5 bases and J by 7 bases, with 17 bases between them. This CDR3 is 15 amino acids long. As DNA, the CDR3 is TGTGCCAGCAGCGTAGGACAGCCCGGGAACGGGGAGCTGTTTTTT. As protein: CASSVGQPGNGELFF.

This sequence joins TRBV7-4 and TRBJ2-3; 10 nucleotides match TRBD2. CDR3 length equals 16 residues. J was trimmed by 2 bases and V by 4 bases; bases with no gene match: 6. Germline CDR1 and CDR2: SGHVT and SQSDAQ. CDR3 protein: CASSSGLAVFTDTQYF. The CDR3 DNA reads TGTGCCAGCAGCTCAGGACTAGCGGTCTTCACAGATACGCAGTATTTT.

The V call is TRBV28, the J call TRBJ2-4, with TRBD2 matching over 7 bases. V shed 2 bases, J shed 0 bases, and the junction held 13 bases outside the gene matches. This CDR3 is 19 amino acids long. CDR1 and CDR2 from the germline V gene are MDHEN and SYDVKM. The CDR3 bases are TGTGCCAGCAGTTTACGAGGCAGCGGGGAACGCTCAGCCAAAAACATTCAGTACTTC. Its protein product is CASSLRGSGERSAKNIQYF.

This clonotype was recorded a few times. The chain links TRBV12-3 or TRBV12-4 to TRBJ2-1; TRBD2 agrees at 15 bases. The V gene end was trimmed by 8 bases and the J gene end by 9 bases; junction bases not matched to a gene: 5. CDR3 length equals 14 residues. The CDR3 coding sequence is TGTGCCAGCGGACTAGCGGGAGGGCCAAGTGAGCAGTTCTTC. This translates into CASGLAGGPSEQFF.

In its sample, this clonotype ranks as medium-sized. V is TRBV5-6 and J is TRBJ2-5; 7 nucleotides match TRBD2. The junction had 13 bases not matched to a gene; V was cut back by 3 bases and J by 5 bases. Germline CDR1 reads SGHDT; CDR2 reads YYEEEE. The length of the CDR3 is 16 residues. This chain's CDR3 is CASSSLAEWEGETQYF. Here the CDR3 DNA reads TGTGCCAGCAGCTCTCTAGCGGAATGGGAGGGGGAGACCCAGTACTTC.

This clonotype has just a few counts. The rearrangement uses TRBV24-1 and TRBJ2-1; D is perhaps TRBD1 (6 bases). From germline, CDR1 is KGHDR and CDR2 SFDVKD. The CDR3 contains 16 residues. V lost 0 bases and J 7 bases, leaving 15 bases between the germline ends. CDR3 sequence (DNA): TGTGCCACCAGTGATTTGCAGGGGCTAGCCCAGAATGAGCAGTTCTTC. Its translation: CATSDLQGLAQNEQFF.

This clonotype was seen only once. V is TRBV7-2 and J is TRBJ2-4, with 10 bases lining up with TRBD2. V was pared by 5 bases and J by 3 bases, with 4 bases of the junction left unmatched. Germline-derived CDR1 and CDR2 are SGHTA and FQGNSA. This CDR3 is built from 15 residues. CDR3 sequence: CASSDWTSGKNIQYF. The CDR3 DNA reads TGTGCCAGCAGCGACTGGACTAGCGGCAAAAACATTCAGTACTTC.

The chain combines TRBV28 with TRBJ2-1; the match to TRBD2 covers 9 bases. In germline, CDR1 is MDHEN, CDR2 SYDVKM. The CDR3 consists of 15 residues. Trimming at V came to 5 bases and at J to 5 bases, leaving 7 bases not matched to a gene. The CDR3 sequence: CASSPATSGNNEQFF. The CDR3 bases are TGTGCCAGCAGTCCCGCGACTAGCGGTAACAATGAGCAGTTCTTC. Using reference TRBV28 and TRBJ2-1 for the parts outside the CDR3, the full variable domain is DVKVTQSSRYLVKRTGEKVFLECVQDMDHENMFWYRQDPGLGLRLIYFSYDVKMKEKGDIPEGYSVSREKKERFSLILESASTNQTSMYLCASSPATSGNNEQFFGPGTRLTVL.

This clonotype qualifies as medium-sized. The V and J genes are TRBV12-3 or TRBV12-4 and TRBJ1-5; D perhaps matches TRBD1 (6 bases). V was pared by 5 bases and J by 3 bases, with 11 bases between. CDR3 size: 14 residues. CDR3 coding DNA: TGTGCCAGCAGTATAGGACAGTACAATCAGCCCCAGCATTTT. The encoded protein is CASSIGQYNQPQHF.

Relative to its sample, this clonotype is medium-sized. The V call is TRBV19, the J call TRBJ1-3; the match to TRBD1 covers 10 bases. V dropped 5 bases and J dropped 1; count of bases not matched to a gene: 5. Germline V gene lookup returns CDR1 LNHDA and CDR2 SQIVND (reference sequence). The CDR3 sequence is 16 residues long. The CDR3 coding sequence is TGTGCCAGTAGTGTCGGGACAGGGGTGTCTGGAAACACCATATATTTT. It specifies CASSVGTGVSGNTIYF.

The rearrangement uses TRBV6-5 and TRBJ2-3; perhaps TRBD2 as D (6 bases). Trimming removed 0 bases at V and 6 bases at J, with 7 bases between. Germline V lookup: CDR1 MNHEY, CDR2 SVGAGI. The CDR3 consists of 13 residues. The DNA of the CDR3 is TGTGCCAGCAGTTACTCTGGGGGGGATACGCAGTATTTT. Protein: CASSYSGGDTQYF.

This clonotype was found a few times. This chain connects TRBV20-1 to TRBJ2-7; D possibly corresponds to TRBD2 (6 bases). Trimming left V 3 bases short and J 3 bases short, with 6 bases between. The CDR3 spans 11 residues. CDR1 DFQATT and CDR2 SNEGSKA come from the germline V gene (reference sequence). DNA for the CDR3: TGCAGTGCTAGGGAGGGCTACGAGCAGTACTTC. Translating it yields CSAREGYEQYF.

The chain joins TRBV20-1 to TRBJ2-7, with TRBD2 identical over 14 bases. This CDR3 has 11 residues. CDR1 is DFQATT, CDR2 SNEGSKA, per germline (reference sequence). The CDR3: CRGTSGSEQYF. The CDR3 nucleotides are TGCAGAGGGACTAGCGGGAGTGAGCAGTACTTC.

The J gene is TRBJ1-5, the V gene TRBV6-2 or TRBV6-3, with D unresolved. Trimming removed 5 bases from V and 8 bases from J, with 13 bases in between. Germline CDR1 and CDR2: MNHEY and SVGEGT. This CDR3 comprises 13 residues. The DNA for the CDR3 is TGTGCCAGCAGTCCGACCGTGATGGAGCCCCAGCATTTT. It yields the protein CASSPTVMEPQHF.

V and J are TRBV18 and TRBJ1-3, with a weak D call TRBD1 (5 bases). The V and J ends lost 3 bases and 0 bases respectively, with 21 bases between them. CDR1 KGHSH and CDR2 LQKENI come from the germline V gene. CDR3 size: 19 residues. CDR3 protein: CASSPLVAGKGSSGNTIYF. Written as DNA, the CDR3 is TGTGCCAGCTCACCCTTAGTTGCCGGGAAGGGGTCCTCTGGAAACACCATATATTTT. The full variable domain, completed using reference TRBV18 and TRBJ1-3, is NAGVMQNPRHLVRRRGQEARLRCSPMKGHSHVYWYRQLPEEGLKFMVYLQKENIIDESGMPKERFSAEFPKEGPSILRIQQVVRGDSAAYFCASSPLVAGKGSSGNTIYFGEGSWLTVV.

Turning to this clonotype: A much larger clonotype is one base distant, so this may be a read error. The chain carries TRBV12-3 or TRBV12-4 and TRBJ2-2; 11 bases are shared with TRBD1. This CDR3 region has 18 residues. The CDR3 region has the DNA TGTGCCAGCAGCGCCAACTCCGGGACAGGGGGAAACACCGGGGAGCTGTTATTT. The encoded protein is CASSANSGTGGNTGELLF.